Presented here are 4 T cell receptor beta chains from one specimen sequenced in a study of cytomegalovirus exposure and HLA in healthy donors (TCRdb year 2017). The library was made by the immunoSEQ multiplex PCR assay. The multiplex PCR relied on a mix of 60 forward primers for TCR Vbeta segments and 13 reverse primers for TCR Jbeta segments. The table was pulled from immuneACCESS by TCRdb, which kept in-frame rearrangements only. Such tables lose some clones; where checked, under half of the loss comes from unresolved V genes, and the rest has no known cause. The sample table shows about 180,000 clones, and more than 65% are seen once. The leading ten clones occupy around 2.3% of the sample. The sequenced sample was PBMCs. Every receptor here comes from a woman younger than 45 in good health and CMV-seropositive.

The chain joins TRBV6-4 to TRBJ1-6; D may be TRBD1 (6 bases). The V gene's germline CDR1 is MRHNA and CDR2 SNTAGT. The CDR3 has 12 residues. V was cut by 6 bases and J by 8 bases, with 8 bases left in between. The CDR3 DNA reads TGTGCCAGCAGACGGACAGATTCACCCCTCCACTTT. Translated, it gives CASRRTDSPLHF.

This chain uses TRBV19 with TRBJ2-3; 9 positions agree with TRBD2. There are 15 residues in the CDR3. V trimming: 5 bases; J trimming: 4 bases; junction bases outside the gene matches: 7. Germline values: CDR1 LNHDA, CDR2 SQIVND (reference sequence). The CDR3 loop is CASSSQRGAADTQYF. The CDR3 region has the DNA TGTGCCAGTAGTTCCCAGCGGGGGGCGGCAGATACGCAGTATTTT.

This clone was seen just once. The rearrangement uses TRBV30 and TRBJ2-7; no definite D call. The V end was cut by 2 bases, the J end by 4 bases, with 6 bases between. The CDR3 has 11 amino acids. Germline V gives CDR1 GTSNPN, CDR2 SVGIG (reference sequence). As DNA, the CDR3 is TGTGCCTGGAGTAACGGGTACGAGCAGTACTTC. Translating gives CAWSNGYEQYF.

The chain links TRBV19 to TRBJ2-2; 8 nucleotides align to TRBD2. V trimming: 9 bases; J trimming: 2 bases; junction bases outside the gene matches: 14. This CDR3 has 17 amino acids. The germline V gene has CDR1 LNHDA and CDR2 SQIVND (reference sequence). Written as DNA, the CDR3 is TGTGCCAGCTGCGGGTGGGCGGGGGGCATCAACACCGGGGAGCTGTTTTTT. Its protein is CASCGWAGGINTGELFF.